The next 27 T cell receptor beta chains were all read from a single sample in a study of T cells in Graves' hyperthyroidism and ophthalmopathy. RNA transcripts provided the source from which TCR beta CDR3 regions were amplified. The HTBI set primed first-round TCR CDR3 RT-PCR. TCRdb independently ran MiXCR on the multiplex PCR reads; one entry per CDR3 protein. Of over 650,000 distinct CDR3 sequences listed, around 17% are singletons. The sample was blood. The receptors shown here come from a man aged 18-30 years with Graves' hyperthyroidism.

This clonotype has more than one count but fewer than ten. The rearrangement joins TRBV9 to TRBJ1-6; D gene ambiguous. The V end lost 3 bases, the J end lost 6 bases, and 7 bases lay between the germline ends. The CDR3 has 13 amino acids. CDR1 is SGDLS, CDR2 YYNGEE, per germline. CDR3 in amino acids: CASSDGFNSPLHF. The CDR3 coding sequence is TGTGCCAGCAGCGACGGGTTTAATTCACCCCTCCACTTT.

This clonotype was detected only a few times. The junction does not match germline at one end; this may be a read error. This chain connects TRBV5-1 to TRBJ2-5; D tentatively reads TRBD1 or TRBD2 (5 bases each). Germline loops: CDR1 SGHRS, CDR2 YFSETQ. The CDR3 is 13 residues long. As DNA, the CDR3 is TGTGCCAGCAGCTCGGGGACCGGGGAGACCCAGTACTTC. Translated, it gives CASSSGTGETQYF.

This clonotype showed up many times. The chain carries TRBV12-5 and TRBJ2-7, with a tentative D call TRBD2 (6 bases). The CDR3 length is 13 residues. The V gene's germline CDR1 is LGHNT and CDR2 FRNRAP. The V end lost 0 bases, the J end lost 6 bases, and 9 bases lay between the germline ends. This CDR3 reads CASGLVGGFEQYF. The CDR3, as DNA: TGTGCTAGTGGTTTGGTTGGGGGGTTCGAGCAGTACTTC.

This clonotype has a count of ten or more. The genes are TRBV20-1 and TRBJ2-7, with D uncertain. V was clipped by 3 bases and J by 6 bases, with 9 bases between them. The CDR3 totals 11 residues. Germline V gene data show CDR1 as DFQATT and CDR2 as SNEGSKA (reference sequence). The CDR3, as DNA: TGCAGTGCTAGTACCCGGAGCGAGCAGTACTTC. Translating it yields CSASTRSEQYF.

This clonotype was seen more than once but under ten times. DNA of the CDR3: TGTGCCAGCAGTTCGCGAGGGACAGGGAGTTTTAATAGCAATCAGCCCCAGCATTTT. Its translation: CASSSRGTGSFNSNQPQHF. The chain combines TRBV6-2 or TRBV6-3 with TRBJ1-5, with 9 bases lining up with TRBD1. The length of the CDR3 is 19 residues. The V gene end was trimmed by 4 bases and the J gene end by 0 bases; junction bases not matched to a gene: 13. Germline V gene lookup returns CDR1 MNHEY and CDR2 SVGEGT.

This clonotype was detected only a few times. CDR3 nucleotides: TGTGCCAGCAGCGGGGGGGCTTTCACAGATACGCAGTATTTT. Its translation: CASSGGAFTDTQYF. The genes are TRBV9 and TRBJ2-3; either TRBD1 or TRBD2 may supply D (6 bases each). Germline V gene lookup returns CDR1 SGDLS and CDR2 YYNGEE. With 3 bases removed from V and 2 bases from J, the gap between germline ends came to 10 bases. The CDR3 spans 14 residues.

This clonotype was seen at least ten times. This rearrangement joins TRBV7-3 to TRBJ2-3; the match to TRBD1 covers 7 bases. J gave up 7 bases and V 6 bases, and 7 bases lay outside the gene matches. In germline, CDR1 is SGHTA, CDR2 FQGTGA. This CDR3 is built from 13 residues. In DNA form, the CDR3 reads TGTGCCAGCAGATCCCGGGACAGCCATACGCAGTATTTT. This translates into CASRSRDSHTQYF.

The chain joins TRBV30 to TRBJ1-2; 7 bases are shared with TRBD1. The germline V gene encodes CDR1 GTSNPN and CDR2 SVGIG (reference sequence). The trim removed 7 bases at V and 0 bases at J, leaving 5 bases unmatched. This CDR3 is 13 amino acids long. CDR3 nucleotides: TGTGCCTCGGACAGGCTAGCTAACTATGGCTACACCTTC. It is translated as CASDRLANYGYTF.

The chain links TRBV7-2 to TRBJ2-7, with D unresolved. The CDR3 consists of 14 residues. CDR1 is SGHTA, CDR2 FQGNSA, per germline. V gave up 1 base and J gave up 7 bases, with 14 bases separating them. CDR3 in DNA: TGTGCCAGCAGCTTAGTGGTAGGCCCCGAAGAGCAGTACTTC. Encoded protein: CASSLVVGPEEQYF.

This clonotype was found many times. The chain joins TRBV5-8 to TRBJ2-7; 9 bases match TRBD1. Germline CDR1 reads SGHTS; CDR2 reads YDEGEE. Germline trimming cut 2 bases from V and 4 bases from J; bases unmatched to any gene: 10. This CDR3 has 16 residues. The CDR3 DNA reads as TGTGCCAGCAGCTTCCGAATCGGACAGGGGCAATACGAGCAGTACTTC. It translates to CASSFRIGQGQYEQYF.

This clonotype was seen ten or more times. The chain couples TRBV2 to TRBJ2-7; 12 bases fit TRBD2. Losses at the gene ends were 6 bases for V and 4 bases for J; bases not matched to a gene: 7. The CDR3 spans 15 residues. Germline-derived CDR1 and CDR2 are SNHLY and FYNNEI. The CDR3 sequence: CASSASSGRGYEQYF. DNA of the CDR3: TGTGCCAGCAGCGCCTCTAGCGGGAGGGGGTACGAGCAGTACTTC.

The V and J genes are TRBV7-2 and TRBJ2-5; 8 bases map to TRBD2. Germline V lookup: CDR1 SGHTA, CDR2 FQGNSA. CDR3 length: 15 amino acids. V lost 2 bases to trimming and J lost 13 bases; unmatched junction nucleotides: 15. Written as DNA, the CDR3 is TGTGCCAGCAGCTTACCCACGGGGGGGCGGATGGGACTGTACTTC. Protein sequence: CASSLPTGGRMGLYF.

This clonotype occurred a few times. This chain joins TRBV29-1 and TRBJ2-5, with D perhaps TRBD2 (11 bases). Germline CDR1 is SQVTM and CDR2 is ANQGSEA. Trimming took 3 bases from V and 2 from J, leaving 25 bases between them. This CDR3 spans 18 amino acids. CDR3 in amino acids: CSVDTDRGTSGRQETQYF. In nucleotides, the CDR3 is TGCAGCGTTGATACGGACAGGGGGACTAGCGGCCGTCAAGAGACCCAGTACTTC.

The chain has TRBV2 and TRBJ2-5, with 8 bases aligning to TRBD2. This CDR3 comprises 14 residues. Per germline, CDR1 SNHLY and CDR2 FYNNEI. V dropped 6 bases and J dropped 4; count of bases not matched to a gene: 7. CDR3 sequence reads: CASRVSSGIETQYF. The CDR3 nucleotides are TGTGCCAGCAGAGTTAGTAGCGGGATAGAGACCCAGTACTTC.

This clonotype showed up many times. The rearrangement joins TRBV6-5 to TRBJ2-1; TRBD2 aligns across 7 bases. The CDR3 contains 16 residues. Germline V gives CDR1 MNHEY, CDR2 SVGAGI. J lost 4 bases, V lost 0 bases, and 6 bases had no gene match. This CDR3 is CASSYSTRGVYNEQFF. CDR3 sequence (DNA): TGTGCCAGCAGTTACTCGACTCGGGGGGTTTACAATGAGCAGTTCTTC.

This chain connects TRBV27 to TRBJ2-7, with 10 bases aligning to TRBD2. The CDR3 runs 18 residues. V trimming: 2 bases; J trimming: 5 bases; junction bases outside the gene matches: 15. Germline V gene sequence: CDR1 MNHEY, CDR2 SMNVEV (reference sequence). The CDR3 nucleotides read TGTGCCAGCAGTTTAGGAGCGGGAGGGCCCTATCTTCCCGACGAGCAGTACTTC. Translation: CASSLGAGGPYLPDEQYF.

Comment on this clonotype: This may come from a read error, since a much larger clone is one base off. The chain joins TRBV11-2 to TRBJ2-2, with a possible D match to TRBD2 (5 bases). Germline assignment: CDR1 SGHAT and CDR2 FQNNGV. The CDR3 contains 14 residues. The DNA of the CDR3 is TGTGCCAGCAGCTTGATGGGCGTCACCGGGGAGCTGTCTTTT. Translation gives CASSLMGVTGELSF.

V and J are TRBV30 and TRBJ2-7; maybe TRBD2 (5 bases). The germline V and J ends were trimmed by 0 bases and 5 bases, with 8 bases remaining between them. Germline CDR1 and CDR2: GTSNPN and SVGIG (reference sequence). The CDR3 runs 12 residues. The CDR3 DNA is TGTGCCTGGAGTGTCGGGGTGGACGAGCAGTACTTC. This sequence encodes CAWSVGVDEQYF.

This chain connects TRBV12-3 or TRBV12-4 to TRBJ2-1, with D possibly matching TRBD2 (6 bases). V was clipped by 5 bases and J by 5 bases, with 22 bases between them. CDR3 length: 17 amino acids. The DNA of the CDR3 is TGTGCCAGCAGTAAAGGACTATACCAAACTTATAACAATGAGCAGTTCTTC. It codes for CASSKGLYQTYNNEQFF.

This clonotype was observed at least ten times. The V and J genes are TRBV13 and TRBJ2-7, with a weak D call TRBD2 (5 bases). Germline V gives CDR1 PRHDT, CDR2 FYEKMQ (reference sequence). V was trimmed by 5 bases and J by 2 bases, leaving 10 bases between them. CDR3 length: 13 amino acids. CDR3 protein: CASSPDGAYEQYF. CDR3 nucleotide sequence: TGTGCCAGCAGCCCCGACGGGGCCTACGAGCAGTACTTC.

This clonotype was counted a few times. The chain links TRBV12-3 or TRBV12-4 to TRBJ2-7, with 10 bases matching TRBD1. Trimming took 4 bases from V and 4 from J; bases not matched to a gene: 16. The CDR3 runs 18 residues. CDR3 sequence: CASSSDRGRWEGRYEQYF. CDR3 nucleotides: TGTGCCAGCAGTTCCGACAGGGGGCGGTGGGAGGGCCGATACGAGCAGTACTTC.

This clonotype was recorded at least ten times. The J gene is TRBJ2-5, the V gene TRBV3-1; possibly TRBD2 for D (5 bases). The CDR3 covers 13 residues. The germline V gene has CDR1 LGHDT and CDR2 YNNKEL (reference sequence). Trimming took 1 base from V and 3 from J, leaving 6 bases between them. CDR3 DNA sequence: TGTGCCAGCAGCCAAGCCGGGGAAGAGACCCAGTACTTC. Its protein product is CASSQAGEETQYF.

There are many counts of this clonotype. The chain is built from TRBV27 and TRBJ2-3; 11 nucleotides align to TRBD2. This CDR3 comprises 15 residues. The ends lost 4 bases at V and 1 base at J; junction bases unmatched: 1. The germline gives CDR1 MNHEY, CDR2 SMNVEV (reference sequence). Here the CDR3 DNA reads TGTGCCAGCAGTTCTAGCGGGAGGCGCACAGATACGCAGTATTTT. It is translated as CASSSSGRRTDTQYF.

CDR3 sequence: CASRWDSPNTEAFF. In nucleotides, the CDR3 is TGCGCCAGCAGGTGGGACAGCCCTAACACTGAAGCTTTCTTT. The gene calls are TRBV5-1 and TRBJ1-1; TRBD1 matches at 7 bases. This CDR3 contains 14 residues. Germline V gene data show CDR1 as SGHRS and CDR2 as YFSETQ. After removal of 5 bases from V and 2 bases from J, the junction contained 6 bases not matched to a gene.

This clonotype was seen a few times. The rearrangement uses TRBV5-1 and TRBJ1-1; 7 bases match TRBD1. Germline trimming cut 4 bases from V and 5 bases from J; bases unmatched to any gene: 11. Germline lookup yields CDR1 SGHRS and CDR2 YFSETQ. CDR3 length: 15 residues. CDR3 bases: TGCGCCAGCAGCAGCGGACGGGGACAGAGGACTGAAGCTTTCTTT. Protein product: CASSSGRGQRTEAFF.

V is TRBV9 and J is TRBJ2-3; 12 nucleotides match TRBD2. The CDR3 consists of 18 residues. Unmatched junction bases numbered 10, after V lost 3 bases and J lost 2 bases. The germline gives CDR1 SGDLS, CDR2 YYNGEE. CDR3 DNA sequence: TGTGCCAGCAGCGACGTAAGGACTAGCGGGATACTCACAGATACGCAGTATTTT. Translation: CASSDVRTSGILTDTQYF.

The chain has TRBV2 and TRBJ2-7; weak D call: TRBD1 (6 bases). CDR1 and CDR2 (germline): SNHLY, FYNNEI. Trimming removed 6 bases at V and 1 base at J, with 13 bases between. The CDR3 loop spans 14 amino acids. CDR3 DNA: TGTGCCAGCAGGGCCGGGACACAATCCTACGAGCAGTACTTC. Its translation: CASRAGTQSYEQYF.